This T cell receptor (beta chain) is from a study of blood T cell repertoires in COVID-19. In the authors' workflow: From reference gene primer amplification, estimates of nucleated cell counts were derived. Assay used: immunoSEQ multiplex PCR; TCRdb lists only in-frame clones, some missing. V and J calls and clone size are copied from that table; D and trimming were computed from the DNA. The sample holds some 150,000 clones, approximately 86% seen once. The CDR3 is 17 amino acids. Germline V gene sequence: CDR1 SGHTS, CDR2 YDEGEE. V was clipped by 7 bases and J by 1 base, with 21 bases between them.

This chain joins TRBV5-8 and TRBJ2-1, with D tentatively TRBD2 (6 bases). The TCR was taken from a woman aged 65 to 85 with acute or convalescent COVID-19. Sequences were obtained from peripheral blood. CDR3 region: CASSLGGYRGSYNEQFF. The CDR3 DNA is TGTGCCAGCTCCCTTGGGGGGTACCGGGGGTCCTACAATGAGCAGTTCTTC.